Listed below are T cell receptor beta chains from one sample, sequenced in a study of siplizumab effects on memory and regulatory T cells. The assay was immunoSEQ multiplex PCR, and TCRdb's table has in-frame clones only and misses some. This sample has approximately 91,000 clones, with 95% found just once. The sequenced material came from CD8+ T cells sorted from blood. The source of these receptors is a human donor in good health. CDR3s include the opening cysteine and the closing phenylalanine or tryptophan. Each record gives: D gene, V gene, J gene, CDR3 DNA, CDR3 protein. The D gene is left open where the match is weak.

>-|TRBV7-9|TRBJ2-1
TGTGCCAGCAGCCCGGAGGATTCCTACAATGAGCAGTTCTTC
CASSPEDSYNEQFF
>-|TRBV5-1|TRBJ2-7
TGCGCCAGCAGCTTGACCAGGGCGAGGGAGCAGTACTTC
CASSLTRAREQYF
>-|TRBV28|TRBJ2-1
TGTGCCAGCAGTTTGTGGTCCGACTCCTACAATGAGCAGTTCTTC
CASSLWSDSYNEQFF
>-|TRBV6-5|TRBJ2-1
TGTGCCAGCAGGCCTAGCTCCTACAATGAGCAGTTCTTC
CASRPSSYNEQFF
>-|TRBV13|TRBJ2-5
TGTGCCAGCAGCTCCCGAGGACTCGAGGAGACCCAGTACTTC
CASSSRGLEETQYF
>TRBD2|TRBV5-1|TRBJ2-7
TGCGCCAGCAGCTTTGAGAACCGGGAGGGAAGCGAGCAGTACTTC
CASSFENREGSEQYF
>-|TRBV5-1|TRBJ2-3
TGCGCCAGCAGCTTGCCGGAGCCAGATACGCAGTATTTT
CASSLPEPDTQYF
>-|TRBV28|TRBJ2-7
TGTGCCAGCAGTTTAGGGCAGGTCTACGAGCAGTACTTC
CASSLGQVYEQYF
>-|TRBV5-1|TRBJ1-3
TGCGCCAGCAGCGGACGGGGGCGAGGAAACACCATATATTTT
CASSGRGRGNTIYF
>TRBD1|TRBV4-1|TRBJ2-7
TGCGCCAGCAGCCAAAAGGGACAGGGCTACGAGCAGTACTTC
CASSQKGQGYEQYF
>-|TRBV27|TRBJ1-2
TGTGCCAGCAGTTTAACAGAGAACTATGGCTACACCTTC
CASSLTENYGYTF
>-|TRBV6-1|TRBJ1-1
TGTGCCAGCAGTGAAAGGGTGGTCTACACTGAAGCTTTCTTT
CASSERVVYTEAFF
>TRBD1|TRBV7-9|TRBJ2-3
TGTGCCAGCAGCTTAGTTACAGGGGCAGATACGCAGTATTTT
CASSLVTGADTQYF
>-|TRBV19|TRBJ2-5
TGTGCCAGTAGCCCAGGACGGTACCAAGAGACCCAGTACTTC
CASSPGRYQETQYF